Listed here are 32 T cell receptor beta chains from one sample, sequenced in a study of T cell responses to AZD1222 COVID-19 vaccine. Assay used: immunoSEQ multiplex PCR; TCRdb lists only in-frame clones, some missing. The table lists 95,000 to 100,000 clones, roughly 90% of them singletons, with 26% in the top ten. Sequences were derived from peripheral blood, sampled on day 0 of AZD1222 vaccination. The receptor set was obtained from an adult in good health.

J is TRBJ2-1 and V is TRBV6-5; 12 bases are shared with TRBD2. Trimming at V came to 4 bases and at J to 7 bases, leaving 8 bases not matched to a gene. Germline CDR1 reads MNHEY; CDR2 reads SVGAGI. The CDR3 extends over 16 amino acids. The CDR3 sequence: CASSSYSSGRVNEQFF. The CDR3 DNA follows: TGTGCCAGCAGTTCTTATTCTAGCGGGAGGGTTAATGAGCAGTTCTTC.

The rearrangement uses TRBV9 and TRBJ1-6; tentatively, D is TRBD1 (6 bases). Germline V gene sequence: CDR1 SGDLS, CDR2 YYNGEE. CDR3 length equals 15 residues. V was shortened by 5 bases and J by 4 bases, with 13 bases between the two germline ends. Here the CDR3 DNA reads TGTGCCAGCAGTGGGGGGGGGCCGTATAATTCACCCCTCCACTTT. This sequence encodes CASSGGGPYNSPLHF.

The chain employs TRBV3-1 (or the pseudogene TRBV3-2) and TRBJ2-3; D is unclear. The CDR3 sequence is 14 residues long. V was trimmed by 3 bases and J by 3 bases, leaving 10 bases between them. Germline-derived CDR1 and CDR2 are LGHDT and YNNKEL (reference sequence). CDR3 region: CASSQGPGTDTQYF. The CDR3 coding sequence is TGTGCCAGCAGCCAGGGTCCCGGGACAGATACGCAGTATTTT.

This chain uses TRBV4-1 with TRBJ1-2; a weak D match, TRBD1 (5 bases). The CDR3 length is 15 residues. Germline CDR1 reads MGHRA; CDR2 reads YSYEKL. Trimming pared 1 base from V and 2 bases from J, leaving 11 bases between. CDR3 coding DNA: TGCGCCAGCAGCCAAGGCTGGGGGTCGAACTATGGCTACACCTTC. Translation: CASSQGWGSNYGYTF.

The rearrangement links TRBV18 to TRBJ2-2; 9 nucleotides match TRBD1. After removal of 3 bases from V and 5 bases from J, the junction contained 1 base not matched to a gene. The CDR3 runs 14 residues. Germline-derived CDR1 and CDR2 are KGHSH and LQKENI. The CDR3 bases are TGTGCCAGCTCACCCGGGACAGGGACCGGGGAGCTGTTTTTT. It specifies CASSPGTGTGELFF.

This clone was found once. The rearrangement links TRBV18 to TRBJ2-3; a possible D gene is TRBD2 (6 bases). Deletions cut 4 bases from V and 3 bases from J, with 17 bases between. Germline V gene lookup returns CDR1 KGHSH and CDR2 LQKENI. The length of the CDR3 is 16 residues. The CDR3 DNA follows: TGTGCCAGCTCACTGAATGACCCCGGAGGGACAGATACGCAGTATTTT. It yields the protein CASSLNDPGGTDTQYF.

This clone is a singleton in its sample. This chain uses TRBV9 with TRBJ2-7; D remains unclear. V was trimmed by 0 bases and J by 2 bases, leaving 12 bases between them. Germline assignment: CDR1 SGDLS and CDR2 YYNGEE. The CDR3 is 15 residues long. CDR3 bases: TGTGCCAGCAGCGTAGGCGGCGGAGCGACCTACGAGCAGTACTTC. Protein: CASSVGGGATYEQYF.

This clone was recorded only once. This chain's CDR3 is CASSVVGLGEQYF. CDR3 nucleotide sequence: TGTGCCAGCAGCGTAGTCGGCCTGGGCGAGCAGTACTTC. The chain carries TRBV9 and TRBJ2-7, with unresolved D. CDR1 is SGDLS and CDR2 is YYNGEE in the germline V gene. CDR3 size: 13 residues. Trimming cost V 0 bases and J 6 bases, with 10 bases left between them.

The chain employs TRBV5-1 and TRBJ2-2; no definite D call. This CDR3 is built from 14 residues. Germline V gives CDR1 SGHRS, CDR2 YFSETQ. The ends were cut back, 0 bases at V and 2 bases at J, with 5 bases in the middle. The CDR3 sequence: CASSLDLNTGELFF. Here the CDR3 DNA reads TGCGCCAGCAGCTTGGATTTAAACACCGGGGAGCTGTTTTTT.

This chain uses TRBV29-1 with TRBJ2-5, with TRBD1 matching over 8 bases. The CDR3 has 13 amino acids. Germline lookup yields CDR1 SQVTM and CDR2 ANQGSEA. Trimming at V came to 3 bases and at J to 5 bases, leaving 5 bases not matched to a gene. For the CDR3, the DNA is TGCAGCGTTGACTCAGGGGGCAGGGAGACCCAGTACTTC. Its translation: CSVDSGGRETQYF. Looking up the rest from reference TRBV29-1 and TRBJ2-5 gives the full variable domain: SAVISQKPSRDICQRGTSLTIQCQVDSQVTMMFWYRQQPGQSLTLIATANQGSEATYESGFVIDKFPISRPNLTFSTLTVSNMSPEDSSIYLCSVDSGGRETQYFGPGTRLLVL.

The chain recombines TRBV20-1 with TRBJ2-7; TRBD1 or TRBD2 may be the D gene (5 bases each). Germline V gives CDR1 DFQATT, CDR2 SNEGSKA (reference sequence). Trimming pared 3 bases from V and 6 bases from J, leaving 9 bases between. CDR3 size: 11 residues. DNA of the CDR3: TGCAGTGCTAGGGCAGGGACCGAGCAGTACTTC. As protein: CSARAGTEQYF.

The rearrangement links TRBV30 to TRBJ1-4, with D unresolved. The germline V gene encodes CDR1 GTSNPN and CDR2 SVGIG (reference sequence). The CDR3 loop spans 14 amino acids. V dropped 0 bases and J dropped 8 bases, with 13 bases sitting between them. For the CDR3, the DNA is TGTGCCTGGAGTGTACGGGCAGTAGGGGAAAAACTGTTTTTT. It yields the protein CAWSVRAVGEKLFF.

The chain carries TRBV7-2 and TRBJ2-3, with D unclear. The CDR3 covers 12 residues. Trimming took 3 bases from V and 2 from J, leaving 3 bases between them. From germline, CDR1 is SGHTA and CDR2 FQGNSA. The CDR3 DNA sequence: TGTGCCAGCAGCTTGCTCACAGATACGCAGTATTTT. Translated, it gives CASSLLTDTQYF.

The V gene is TRBV6-5, the J gene TRBJ1-4; TRBD1 aligns across 9 bases. With 0 bases clipped from V and 5 bases from J, the junction kept 4 bases outside the gene matches. Looked up from germline, CDR1 is MNHEY and CDR2 is SVGAGI. The CDR3 consists of 16 residues. For the CDR3, the DNA is TGTGCCAGCAGTTACTCGGGGGGGACAGGGAATGAAAAACTGTTTTTT. Its protein product is CASSYSGGTGNEKLFF.

The chain couples TRBV6-6 to TRBJ2-7; D not resolved. Germline lookup yields CDR1 MNHNY and CDR2 SVGAGI (reference sequence). V gave up 2 bases and J gave up 4 bases, with 9 bases separating them. The CDR3 is made up of 13 amino acids. The CDR3 nucleotides are TGTGCCAGCAGTTACGGTGTCATTTACGAGCAGTACTTC. Amino acid sequence: CASSYGVIYEQYF.

The V and J genes are TRBV5-8 and TRBJ1-1, with TRBD1 identical over 9 bases. Germline V CDR1 and CDR2: SGHTS, YDEGEE. The CDR3 loop spans 15 amino acids. The V segment lost 0 bases and the J segment 4 bases; nucleotides outside the gene matches: 4. The CDR3 bases are TGTGCCAGCAGCTTGGGGGACAGGGTTGGCACTGAAGCTTTCTTT. It specifies CASSLGDRVGTEAFF.

The chain has TRBV4-2 and TRBJ2-1, with 7 bases fitting TRBD1. V shed 4 bases and J 4 bases; nucleotides not matched to a gene: 4. The CDR3 sequence is 14 residues long. The germline CDR1 and CDR2 sequences are LGHNA and YNFKEQ. The CDR3 loop reads CASSREQGYNEQFF. In nucleotides, the CDR3 is TGTGCCAGCAGCCGAGAACAGGGGTACAATGAGCAGTTCTTC.

J is TRBJ2-1 and V is TRBV18; unclear D gene. V was shortened by 3 bases and J by 5 bases, with 5 bases between the two germline ends. The CDR3 sequence is 12 residues long. The germline V gene encodes CDR1 KGHSH and CDR2 LQKENI. The CDR3 DNA is TGTGCCAGCTCACCCTGGGACAATGAGCAGTTCTTC. Translated, it gives CASSPWDNEQFF.

The J gene is TRBJ2-7, the V gene TRBV7-3; TRBD1 might be the D (6 bases). V lost 4 bases to trimming and J lost 3 bases, with 19 bases between them. The CDR3 covers 16 residues. CDR1 is SGHTA, CDR2 FQGTGA, per germline. CDR3 sequence reads: CASSSPSPGTYYEQYF. CDR3 DNA sequence: TGTGCCAGCAGCTCTCCATCGCCCGGGACATACTACGAGCAGTACTTC.

This sequence joins TRBV9 and TRBJ2-1; 7 nucleotides align to TRBD1. CDR1 is SGDLS, CDR2 YYNGEE, per germline. The CDR3 consists of 15 residues. Trimming cost V 4 bases and J 0 bases; bases outside gene matches: 4. CDR3 sequence (DNA): TGTGCCAGCAGCCCTCAGGGGGTCTCCTACAATGAGCAGTTCTTC. This sequence encodes CASSPQGVSYNEQFF.

V gene TRBV30 combines with J gene TRBJ2-6; TRBD1 aligns across 7 bases. The CDR3 runs 15 residues. V trimming: 3 bases; J trimming: 3 bases; junction bases outside the gene matches: 5. In germline, CDR1 is GTSNPN, CDR2 SVGIG (reference sequence). The CDR3 is CAWRRGRLGANVLTF. The CDR3 DNA reads TGTGCCTGGAGGAGGGGGCGCCTTGGGGCCAACGTCCTGACTTTC.

The J gene is TRBJ2-5, the V gene TRBV28, with D possibly being TRBD2 (6 bases). Germline V gives CDR1 MDHEN, CDR2 SYDVKM. Trimming shortened V by 6 bases and J by 5 bases, and 16 bases separated the two germline ends. The CDR3 spans 14 residues. The CDR3: CASSVHGGPETQYF. The CDR3 nucleotides read TGTGCCAGCAGCGTCCACGGGGGTCCGGAGACCCAGTACTTC.

This chain uses TRBV5-6 with TRBJ1-2, with 8 bases matching TRBD1. Germline V gene lookup returns CDR1 SGHDT and CDR2 YYEEEE. The length of the CDR3 is 14 residues. V gave up 4 bases and J gave up 2 bases; unmatched junction bases: 4. This CDR3 reads CASSPDRGNYGYTF. DNA for the CDR3: TGTGCCAGCAGCCCAGACAGGGGCAACTATGGCTACACCTTC.

The rearrangement links TRBV19 to TRBJ2-5, with 7 bases matching TRBD1. This CDR3 spans 14 amino acids. J gave up 5 bases and V 5 bases, and 8 bases lay outside the gene matches. Germline V gene sequence: CDR1 LNHDA, CDR2 SQIVND (reference sequence). CDR3 amino acids: CASSLNRGRETQYF. The CDR3 nucleotides are TGTGCCAGTAGTTTAAACAGGGGTCGGGAGACCCAGTACTTC.

The rearrangement joins TRBV6-5 to TRBJ1-5; D gene uncertain. Germline values: CDR1 MNHEY, CDR2 SVGAGI. The CDR3 consists of 15 residues. With 6 bases removed from V and 0 bases from J, the gap between germline ends came to 12 bases. CDR3 nucleotides: TGTGCCAGCAGATCGACGGGAAATAGCAATCAGCCCCAGCATTTT. It specifies CASRSTGNSNQPQHF.

The V and J genes are TRBV9 and TRBJ1-3; D gene uncertain. V was clipped by 4 bases and J by 0 bases, with 8 bases between them. CDR1 SGDLS and CDR2 YYNGEE come from the germline V gene. CDR3 length equals 14 residues. In nucleotides, the CDR3 is TGTGCCAGCAGCCCCGTGGACTCTGGAAACACCATATATTTT. Protein product: CASSPVDSGNTIYF.

The chain employs TRBV19 and TRBJ2-7, with D perhaps matching TRBD2 (8 bases). Per germline, CDR1 LNHDA and CDR2 SQIVND (reference sequence). The CDR3 consists of 14 residues. Trimming took 10 bases from V and 5 from J, leaving 21 bases between them. The CDR3 sequence is CAISPGGTVDEQYF. DNA for the CDR3: TGTGCCATTTCCCCGGGGGGGACAGTGGACGAGCAGTACTTC.

V usage is TRBV6-5 and J usage is TRBJ2-1; TRBD2 is a possible D gene (5 bases). The length of the CDR3 is 16 residues. The V end was cut by 0 bases, the J end by 7 bases, with 16 bases between. Germline CDR1 reads MNHEY; CDR2 reads SVGAGI. CDR3 DNA sequence: TGTGCCAGCAGTTACTCGTTTACGGACTTAGGTAATGAGCAGTTCTTC. It specifies CASSYSFTDLGNEQFF.

This clone was counted between two and nine times. The rearrangement links TRBV19 to TRBJ2-2, with 9 positions matching TRBD2. Per germline, CDR1 LNHDA and CDR2 SQIVND (reference sequence). The length of the CDR3 is 16 residues. The V and J ends lost 2 bases and 6 bases, in that order; junction bases with no gene match: 7. This CDR3 reads CASSISGGRAAGELFF. The CDR3 DNA follows: TGTGCCAGTAGTATAAGCGGCGGGAGGGCCGCCGGGGAGCTGTTTTTT.

The chain is built from TRBV6-2 or TRBV6-3 and TRBJ2-1, with 11 bases that match TRBD2. After removal of 6 bases from V and 7 bases from J, the junction contained 11 bases not matched to a gene. The CDR3 loop spans 16 amino acids. CDR1 MNHEY and CDR2 SVGEGT come from the germline V gene. Here the CDR3 reads CASSDLLAGVRNEQFF. CDR3 sequence (DNA): TGTGCCAGCAGCGACCTACTAGCGGGAGTTAGAAATGAGCAGTTCTTC.

This clone was seen once. The chain joins TRBV7-2 to TRBJ1-2; D gene ambiguous. Germline values: CDR1 SGHTA, CDR2 FQGNSA. The CDR3 extends over 12 amino acids. V was trimmed by 1 base and J by 9 bases, leaving 9 bases between them. The CDR3 protein is CASSLGRDRYTF. CDR3 DNA sequence: TGTGCCAGCAGCTTAGGGAGGGATCGCTACACCTTC.

This chain connects TRBV19 to TRBJ2-7; 8 nucleotides line up with TRBD1. J lost 7 bases, V lost 1 base, and 9 bases had no gene match. The CDR3 contains 15 residues. Germline V gives CDR1 LNHDA, CDR2 SQIVND (reference sequence). CDR3 coding DNA: TGTGCCAGTAGTATAGGGACAGGGTGGAGCGTGGAGCAGTACTTC. Translation gives CASSIGTGWSVEQYF.